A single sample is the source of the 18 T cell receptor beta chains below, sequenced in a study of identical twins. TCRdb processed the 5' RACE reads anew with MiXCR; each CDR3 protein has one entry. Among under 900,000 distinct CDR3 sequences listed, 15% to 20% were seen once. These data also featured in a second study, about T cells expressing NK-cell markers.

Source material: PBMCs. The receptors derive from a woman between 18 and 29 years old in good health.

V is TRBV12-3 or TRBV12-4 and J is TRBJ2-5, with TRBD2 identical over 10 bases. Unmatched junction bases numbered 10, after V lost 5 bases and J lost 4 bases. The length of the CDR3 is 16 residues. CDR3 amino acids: CASSAPTSGVGETQYF. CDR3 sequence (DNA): TGTGCCAGCAGTGCACCAACTAGCGGGGTAGGAGAGACCCAGTACTTC.

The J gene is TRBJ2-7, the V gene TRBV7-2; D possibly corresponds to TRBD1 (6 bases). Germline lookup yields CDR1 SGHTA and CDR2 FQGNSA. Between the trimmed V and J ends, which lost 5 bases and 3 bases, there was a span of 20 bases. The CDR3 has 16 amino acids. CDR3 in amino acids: CASSGPGQKSRYEQYF. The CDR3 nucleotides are TGTGCCAGCAGCGGACCGGGACAAAAATCCCGCTACGAGCAGTACTTC.

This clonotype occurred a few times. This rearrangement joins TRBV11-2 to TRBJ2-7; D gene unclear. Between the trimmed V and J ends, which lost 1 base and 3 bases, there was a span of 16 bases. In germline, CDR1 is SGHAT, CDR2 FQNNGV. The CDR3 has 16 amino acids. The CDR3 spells CASSLAPTATNYEQYF. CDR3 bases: TGTGCCAGCAGCTTAGCCCCTACAGCGACAAACTACGAGCAGTACTTC.

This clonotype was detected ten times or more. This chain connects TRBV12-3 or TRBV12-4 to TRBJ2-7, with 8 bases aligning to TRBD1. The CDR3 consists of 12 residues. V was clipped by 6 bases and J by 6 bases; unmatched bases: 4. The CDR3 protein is CASRVQGAEQYF. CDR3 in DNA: TGTGCCAGCAGGGTTCAGGGGGCCGAGCAGTACTTC.

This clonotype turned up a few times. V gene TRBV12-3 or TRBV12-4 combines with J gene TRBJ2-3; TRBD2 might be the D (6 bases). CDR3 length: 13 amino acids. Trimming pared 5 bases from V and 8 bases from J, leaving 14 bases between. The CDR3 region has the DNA TGTGCCAGCAGTCCGGCGCGGGGCAGTACGCAGTATTTT. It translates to CASSPARGSTQYF.

CDR3 sequence reads: CASRDHLGSPLHF. DNA of the CDR3: TGTGCCAGCAGGGACCATCTTGGTTCACCCCTCCACTTT. The J gene is TRBJ1-6, the V gene TRBV6-6; D not resolved. The germline V and J ends were trimmed by 6 bases and 9 bases, with 12 bases remaining between them. This CDR3 has 13 amino acids. CDR1 is MNHNY and CDR2 is SVGAGI in the germline V gene (reference sequence).

In DNA, the CDR3 is TGTGCCAGCAGCTTAGCCTCAGGGCCCGGCGGGGAGCTGTTTTTT. This encodes CASSLASGPGGELFF. The chain joins TRBV7-6 to TRBJ2-2; D may be TRBD1 (5 bases). CDR3 length equals 15 residues. Germline V gene sequence: CDR1 SGHVS, CDR2 FNYEAQ. Trimming cost V 0 bases and J 7 bases, with 12 bases left between them.

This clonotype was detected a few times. DNA for the CDR3: TGCAGTGCTAGGTTCCGGGGGGCCACCGGCGAGCAGTACTTC. Translating gives CSARFRGATGEQYF. The J gene is TRBJ2-7, the V gene TRBV20-1; perhaps TRBD2 as D (7 bases). Germline values: CDR1 DFQATT, CDR2 SNEGSKA (reference sequence). This CDR3 has 14 amino acids. V was clipped by 3 bases and J by 6 bases, with 18 bases between them.

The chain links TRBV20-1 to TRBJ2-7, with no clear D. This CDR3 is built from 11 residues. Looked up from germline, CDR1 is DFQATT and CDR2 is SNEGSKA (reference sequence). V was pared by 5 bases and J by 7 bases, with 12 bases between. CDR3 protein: CSAESGWEQYF. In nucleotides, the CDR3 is TGCAGTGCTGAATCGGGCTGGGAGCAGTACTTC.

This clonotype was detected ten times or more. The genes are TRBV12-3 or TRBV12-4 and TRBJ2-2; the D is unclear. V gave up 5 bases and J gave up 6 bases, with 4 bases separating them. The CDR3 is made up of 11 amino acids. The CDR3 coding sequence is TGTGCCAGCAGTCCCTCCGGGGAGCTGTTTTTT. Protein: CASSPSGELFF.

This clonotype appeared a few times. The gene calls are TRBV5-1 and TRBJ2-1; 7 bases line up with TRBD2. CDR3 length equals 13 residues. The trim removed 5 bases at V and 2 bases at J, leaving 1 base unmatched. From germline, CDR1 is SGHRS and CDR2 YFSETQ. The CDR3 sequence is CASRLAAYNEQFF. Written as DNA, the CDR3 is TGCGCCAGCAGGCTAGCGGCCTACAATGAGCAGTTCTTC.

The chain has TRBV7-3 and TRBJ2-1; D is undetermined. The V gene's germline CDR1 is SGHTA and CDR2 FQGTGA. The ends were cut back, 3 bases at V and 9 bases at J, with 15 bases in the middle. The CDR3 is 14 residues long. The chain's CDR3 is CASSLSSNTVEQFF. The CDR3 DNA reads TGTGCCAGCAGCTTGTCTTCGAATACAGTTGAGCAGTTCTTC.

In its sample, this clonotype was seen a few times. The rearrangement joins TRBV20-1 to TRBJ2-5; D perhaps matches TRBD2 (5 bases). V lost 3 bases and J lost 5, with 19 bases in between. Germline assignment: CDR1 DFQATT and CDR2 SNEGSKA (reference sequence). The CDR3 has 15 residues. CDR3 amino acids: CSASDDSDFGETQYF. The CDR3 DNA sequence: TGCAGTGCTAGTGACGATTCGGACTTTGGGGAGACCCAGTACTTC.

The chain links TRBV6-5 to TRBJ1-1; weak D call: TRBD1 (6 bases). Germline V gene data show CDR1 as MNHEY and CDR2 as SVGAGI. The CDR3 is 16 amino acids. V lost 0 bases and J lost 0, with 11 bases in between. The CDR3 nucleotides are TGTGCCAGCAGTTACTCGAGAGGGGGAATGAACACTGAAGCTTTCTTT. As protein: CASSYSRGGMNTEAFF.

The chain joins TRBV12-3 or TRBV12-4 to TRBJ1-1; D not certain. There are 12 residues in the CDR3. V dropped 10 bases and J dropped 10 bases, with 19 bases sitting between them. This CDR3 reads CATAVVESVAFF. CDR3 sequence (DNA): TGTGCCACCGCCGTGGTGGAATCAGTAGCTTTCTTT.

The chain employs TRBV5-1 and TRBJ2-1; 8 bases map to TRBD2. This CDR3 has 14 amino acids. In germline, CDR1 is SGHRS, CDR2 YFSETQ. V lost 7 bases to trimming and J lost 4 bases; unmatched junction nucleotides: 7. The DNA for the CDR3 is TGCGCCAGCTCGGGGGGGGGCCTGTACAATGAGCAGTTCTTC. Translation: CASSGGGLYNEQFF.

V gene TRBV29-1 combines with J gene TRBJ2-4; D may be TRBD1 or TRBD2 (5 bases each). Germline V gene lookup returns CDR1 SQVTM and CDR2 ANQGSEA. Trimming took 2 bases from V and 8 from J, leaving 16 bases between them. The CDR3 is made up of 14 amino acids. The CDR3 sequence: CSVEPAGQGDIQYF. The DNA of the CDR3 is TGCAGCGTTGAACCCGCAGGGCAGGGAGACATTCAGTACTTC. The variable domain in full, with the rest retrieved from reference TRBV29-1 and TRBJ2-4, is SAVISQKPSRDICQRGTSLTIQCQVDSQVTMMFWYRQQPGQSLTLIATANQGSEATYESGFVIDKFPISRPNLTFSTLTVSNMSPEDSSIYLCSVEPAGQGDIQYFGAGTRLSVL.

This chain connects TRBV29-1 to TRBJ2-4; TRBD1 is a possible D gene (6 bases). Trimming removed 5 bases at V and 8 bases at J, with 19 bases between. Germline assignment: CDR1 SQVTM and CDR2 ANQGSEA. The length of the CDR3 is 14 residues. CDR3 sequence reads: CSVSGTPTGDIQYF. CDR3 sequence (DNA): TGCAGCGTTTCCGGGACACCGACTGGGGACATTCAGTACTTC.